The 7 T cell receptor beta chains listed next were all sequenced from one sample in a study of T cell repertoires in cytomegalovirus infection. MiXCR, run by TCRdb on the reads, gives a single entry per CDR3 protein. The sample records around 300,000 distinct CDR3 sequences, less than 25% being singletons. These TCRs' antigens remain unknown. This specimen was cultured PBMCs, taken from culture after CMV antigen stimulation. All receptors derive from a human donor in good health (CMV status not recorded). Some clones in this sample may be carry-over from other donors' samples.

The chain employs TRBV23-1 and TRBJ2-7; no reliable D call. TRBV23-1 is recorded as an ORF, its role being uncertain. The CDR3 totals 16 residues. V dropped 3 bases and J dropped 4 bases, with 19 bases sitting between them. In nucleotides, the CDR3 is TGCGCCAGCAGTCACCGATCTTGGACGGCGGCTTACGAGCAGTACGTC. As protein: CASSHRSWTAAYEQYV.

The chain links TRBV28 to TRBJ1-1; D gene unclear. V was cut by 2 bases and J by 7 bases, with 14 bases left in between. Germline values: CDR1 MDHEN, CDR2 SYDVKM. The CDR3 is 14 amino acids. CDR3: CASSLGSLAGEAFF. CDR3 DNA: TGTGCCAGCAGTTTAGGGTCTCTGGCGGGTGAAGCTTTCTTT.

This clonotype was observed a handful of times. CDR3 sequence reads: CASSVNTGLTEAFF. CDR3 sequence (DNA): TGTGCCAGCAGCGTAAATACAGGGCTGACTGAAGCTTTCTTT. The chain is built from TRBV9 and TRBJ1-1; tentatively, D is TRBD1 (6 bases). Trimming left V 1 base short and J 5 bases short, with 12 bases between. In germline, CDR1 is SGDLS, CDR2 YYNGEE. The CDR3 is made up of 14 amino acids.

This clonotype has just a few counts. The chain joins TRBV2 to TRBJ1-2, with TRBD1 matching over 8 bases. The length of the CDR3 is 13 residues. CDR1 and CDR2 from the germline V gene are SNHLY and FYNNEI. V lost 7 bases and J lost 4; bases outside the gene matches: 5. CDR3 DNA sequence: TGTGCCAGCATCCCTACAGGGGGCTATGGCTACACCTTC. This translates into CASIPTGGYGYTF. Filled out from reference TRBV2 and TRBJ1-2, the complete variable domain reads EPEVTQTPSHQVTQMGQEVILRCVPISNHLYFYWYRQILGQKVEFLVSFYNNEISEKSEIFDDQFSVERPDGSNFTLKIRSTKLEDSAMYFCASIPTGGYGYTFGSGTRLTVV.

CDR3 residues: CASSIYSGSSYNEQFF. The DNA of the CDR3 is TGTGCCAGCAGCATATATAGCGGGAGTTCGTACAATGAGCAGTTCTTC. V usage is TRBV7-2 and J usage is TRBJ2-1; 9 bases line up with TRBD2. CDR1 and CDR2 from the germline V gene are SGHTA and FQGNSA. V gave up 5 bases and J gave up 4 bases; unmatched junction bases: 9. The CDR3 totals 16 residues.

The genes are TRBV28 and TRBJ2-7; no clear D gene. V gave up 5 bases and J gave up 12 bases, with 14 bases separating them. The germline gives CDR1 MDHEN, CDR2 SYDVKM. The CDR3 sequence is 11 residues long. CDR3 sequence (DNA): TGTGCCAGCAGTCCGGGTGTGGTACCGTACTTC. This sequence encodes CASSPGVVPYF.

The genes are TRBV4-2 and TRBJ1-1, with 7 bases that match TRBD1. The CDR3 consists of 14 residues. CDR1 LGHNA and CDR2 YNFKEQ come from the germline V gene. Germline trimming cut 2 bases from V and 4 bases from J; bases unmatched to any gene: 4. CDR3 loop: CASSQLTGATEAFF. The DNA for the CDR3 is TGTGCCAGCAGCCAACTTACAGGGGCCACTGAAGCTTTCTTT.